The TCR beta chain under discussion was sequenced for a study of blood T cell repertoires in COVID-19. Background on the study: Collection of acute and convalescent COVID-19 samples took place in the United States, Italy and Spain. Nucleic acid was either cDNA or gDNA, and it came from T cells, B-cell-depleted T cells, or PBMCs.

Original processing notes: By means of reference gene primer amplification, nucleated cell counts were estimated. Generated by immunoSEQ multiplex PCR, the TCRdb table keeps only in-frame clones and is missing some. V, J and clone size derive from that table, while D and trimming were established from the DNA sequence. The repertoire holds about 210,000 clones, around 87% seen once, with about 6% in the top ten. Germline CDR1 is SQVTM and CDR2 is ANQGSEA. CDR3 length: 13 residues. V gave up 4 bases and J gave up 6 bases; unmatched junction bases: 6. The chain is built from TRBV29-1 and TRBJ1-5, with 7 nucleotides matching TRBD1. The TCR sequence derives from a man aged 55 to 70 who had recovered from COVID-19. Sample: peripheral blood. The CDR3 sequence is CSVVDRVAQPQHF. The CDR3 bases are TGCAGCGTTGTCGACAGGGTTGCTCAGCCCCAGCATTTT.